This T cell receptor (beta chain) appears in the sequencing data of a study of regulatory T cells in long-lasting Graves disease. For the study at large: With positive TSH receptor antibodies and over 5 years of antithyroid drugs, Graves' disease was considered persistent.

Noted time point: persistent/refractory GD, antithyroid drugs over 5 years with positive TRAb. Extracted RNA from PBMCs served as the source of the TCR library. HTBI primers from iRepertoire and Arm-PCR of CDR3 regions yielded the TCR beta libraries. TCRdb processed the multiplex PCR reads anew with MiXCR; each CDR3 protein has one entry. This table holds over 450,000 distinct CDR3 sequences, roughly 21% found once. J was trimmed by 7 bases and V by 5 bases; bases with no gene match: 8. Germline V gives CDR1 SGHAT, CDR2 FQNNGV. This CDR3 is built from 15 residues. Sequenced material: peripheral blood mononuclear cells (PBMCs), taken when the disease was refractory, from a patient treated with antithyroid drugs. The chain joins TRBV11-2 to TRBJ2-3, with 11 positions matching TRBD1. The receptor's source is a female donor with Graves disease. The CDR3 region has the DNA TGTGCCAGCAGCACCGGACAGGGGGCATCGTATACGCAGTATTTT. It yields the protein CASSTGQGASYTQYF.